This T cell receptor beta chain was profiled in a study of cytomegalovirus exposure and HLA in healthy donors. Points on this clone: Distinct nucleotide sequences in the sample also encode this CDR3.

The CDR3 contains 18 residues. V was cut by 1 base and J by 0 bases, with 13 bases left in between. Germline-derived CDR1 and CDR2 are LGHNA and YSLEER. PCR primers comprised 60 Vbeta and 13 Jbeta primers. The method was immunoSEQ multiplex PCR; TCRdb's version includes in-frame clones alone and lacks a portion of them. The table lists roughly 110,000 clones. The sequenced sample consisted of PBMCs. V usage is TRBV4-3 and J usage is TRBJ1-6, with no clear D. This TCR was sampled from a man aged 25-40 years in good health and CMV-seronegative. The CDR3 DNA is TGCGCCAGCAGCCAAGGATCGGCGGGGAGCTCCTATAATTCACCCCTCCACTTT. Protein sequence: CASSQGSAGSSYNSPLHF.